This T cell receptor beta chain stems from a study of blood T cell repertoires in COVID-19 (dated by TCRdb to 2018 to 2020). Regarding the complete study: Samples from collaborators originated in the United States, Italy and Spain and spanned both the acute and convalescent phases of COVID-19. Sample metadata almost always included a de-identified subject ID, COVID-19 status, age in years and sex. Where available, HLA class I and class II types were taken from metadata supplied by the sample provider and were not determined by assay-based typing. The material from the prospective study consisted of cDNA or gDNA derived from T cells, B-cell-depleted T cells, or PBMCs. Deeply sampled blood TCRbeta repertoires from subjects exposed to, actively infected with, or recovered from COVID-19 were included in the dataset. The samples were drawn from two sources: the first 160 participants of the ongoing ImmuneRACE study, and 1,254 subjects contributed by 6 global collaborators. The repertoires were made available in a free public database intended to serve as a resource for research on the immune response to SARS-CoV-2. The study at large found these results: The quantity of clinical and demographic metadata differed by source and by participant and was supplied without curation.

The CDR3 contains 12 residues, cysteine and phenylalanine counted. Here the CDR3 DNA is all that survives: 36 bases in frame from base 1. Trimming takes 11 bases from V and 3 bases from J, and the germline ends sit 11 bases apart. The germline V gene specifies MNHEY as CDR1 and SVGAGI as CDR2. On this clone: The specificity of this receptor is unknown. It has no much larger one-base neighbor in the sample; base qualities were not kept.

The collaborating institutions used their own protocols to collect whole blood in K2EDTA tubes. For TCRbeta analysis, collaborators shipped samples in one of three forms: frozen whole blood, isolated PBMCs, or DNA extracted from either of those sample types. TCRbeta CDR3 regions were amplified from genomic DNA by means of the immunoSEQ Assay, a bias-controlled multiplex PCR. Processing in the source paper ran as follows. Within the assay, amplification of reference gene primers was used to estimate how many nucleated cells each sample contained. Sequence reads were collapsed and filtered to measure the absolute abundance of every unique TCRbeta CDR3 rearrangement. Productive Simpson clonality was computed per sample as the square root of Simpson's diversity index over productive rearrangements. In TCRdb, the immuneACCESS table is reduced to in-frame sequences with V and J assigned. These tables do not hold every clone; where another copy was compared, an unresolved V gene accounts for under half, and the others remain unexplained. V, J and clone size are taken as reported in that table, and D and trimming were inferred from the DNA itself. The sample table holds 75,000 to 80,000 clones, of which approximately 85% were seen once. Together, the top ten hold under 55% of the sample.

The sequenced material came from peripheral blood. The TCR comes from a human donor in a cohort sampled during active COVID-19. Recombination connected TRBV6-5 to TRBJ1-5; TRBD1 is possibly the D segment (5 matching bases). The nucleotide sequence is TGTGCCTCCGGGGGGATCAATCAGCCCCAGCATTTT. Its coded protein is CASGGINQPQHF.